Below, 3 T cell receptor beta chains from the same sample are listed, as sequenced in a study of blood T cell repertoires in COVID-19 (TCRdb year 2020). Libraries came from the immunoSEQ multiplex PCR assay. Drawn from immuneACCESS, this table holds only the in-frame rearrangements with V and J called that TCRdb kept. Clones are partly lost; checked studies trace under half to an unresolved V gene and leave the rest unexplained. The sample yields some 190,000 clones; approximately 79% were counted once. The ten biggest clones cover around an eighth of the sample. Sequenced input: peripheral blood. All receptors derive from a woman between 45 and 60 years old with acute or convalescent COVID-19.

This clone was detected once. V and J are TRBV11-2 and TRBJ2-7; D not resolved. The CDR3 has 14 residues. The germline CDR1 and CDR2 sequences are SGHAT and FQNNGV. Trimming stripped 2 bases from V and 1 base from J, with 9 bases between. This CDR3 is CASSLTDTSYEQYF. CDR3 DNA: TGTGCCAGCAGCTTAACTGACACTTCCTACGAGCAGTACTTC.

The chain links TRBV10-1 to TRBJ2-7, with TRBD1 identical over 7 bases. CDR1 and CDR2 (germline): WNHNN, SYGVQD (reference sequence). This CDR3 spans 14 amino acids. The ends lost 0 bases at V and 6 bases at J; junction bases unmatched: 5. The CDR3, as DNA: TGCGCCAGCAGTGAGTCAGGGGGCTCGGGCGAGCAGTACTTC. It encodes CASSESGGSGEQYF.

The chain links TRBV6-5 to TRBJ2-3; 8 bases agree with TRBD2. The CDR3 totals 15 residues. J was trimmed by 1 base and V by 6 bases; bases with no gene match: 6. Germline CDR1 reads MNHEY; CDR2 reads SVGAGI. The CDR3 coding sequence is TGTGCCAGCAGATCCGCGGGGGGCCGCACAGATACGCAGTATTTT. Encoded protein: CASRSAGGRTDTQYF.